These 4 T cell receptor beta chains share one sample of origin, sequenced in a study of blood T cells in healthy people across ages. Sample-barcoded 5' priming and a J-beta primer mix drove a second PCR of about 6 to 11 cycles. TCRdb reanalysed the 5' RACE reads using MiXCR and keeps one entry per CDR3 protein. This table holds around 500,000 distinct CDR3 sequences, about 25% found once. Another study also made use of these data, one on T cells of mothers and their children.

The sample comprised blood. These receptors all come from a boy between 2 and 10 years old in good health.

This chain uses TRBV7-9 with TRBJ2-7; the D gene could be TRBD1 or TRBD2 (7 bases each). V lost 5 bases and J 1 base, leaving 18 bases between the germline ends. Germline V lookup: CDR1 SEHNR, CDR2 FQNEAQ (reference sequence). This CDR3 is built from 16 residues. The CDR3 DNA reads TGTGCCAGCAGCCCTAAAGGGACAGCGGGGTCCTACGAGCAGTACTTC. Translation: CASSPKGTAGSYEQYF.

The chain combines TRBV16 with TRBJ2-3; D gene unclear. The CDR3 length is 14 residues. Deletions cut 2 bases from V and 2 bases from J, with 8 bases between. Germline V lookup: CDR1 KGHSY, CDR2 FQNENV. CDR3 DNA sequence: TGTGCCAGCAGCCAACGGGTGAACACAGATACGCAGTATTTT. It specifies CASSQRVNTDTQYF.

The genes are TRBV29-1 and TRBJ2-5; maybe TRBD1 (6 bases). The J call may be mistaken, given a closer DNA end match to TRBJ2-1. Germline CDR1 and CDR2: SQVTM and ANQGSEA. CDR3 length: 14 amino acids. Written as DNA, the CDR3 is TGCAGCGTTGCTAGAGGGGGTGGGAACAATGAGCAGTTCTTC. The encoded protein is CSVARGGGNNEQFF.

This clonotype was picked up a small number of times. The V call is TRBV9, the J call TRBJ2-4, with D uncertain. Germline CDR1 and CDR2: SGDLS and YYNGEE. The CDR3 has 19 residues. Trimming pared 1 base from V and 0 bases from J, leaving 20 bases between. The CDR3 loop reads CASSVTTVSLEVAKNIQYF. The CDR3 DNA reads as TGTGCCAGCAGCGTAACGACTGTGTCCCTAGAAGTAGCCAAAAACATTCAGTACTTC.